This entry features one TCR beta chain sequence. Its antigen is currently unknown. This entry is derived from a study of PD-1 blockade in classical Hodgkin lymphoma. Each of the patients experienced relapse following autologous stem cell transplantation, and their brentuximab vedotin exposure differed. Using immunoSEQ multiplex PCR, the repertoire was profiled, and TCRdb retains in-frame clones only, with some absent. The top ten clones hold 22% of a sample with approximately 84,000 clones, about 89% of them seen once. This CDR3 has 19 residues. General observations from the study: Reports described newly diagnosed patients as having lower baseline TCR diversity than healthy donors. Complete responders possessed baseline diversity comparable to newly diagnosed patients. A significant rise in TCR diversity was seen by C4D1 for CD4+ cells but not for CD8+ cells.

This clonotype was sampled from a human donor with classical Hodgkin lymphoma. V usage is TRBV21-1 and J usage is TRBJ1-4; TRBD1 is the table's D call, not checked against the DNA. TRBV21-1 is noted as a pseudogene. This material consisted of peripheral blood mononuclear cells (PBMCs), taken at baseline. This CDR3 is CASSKGTRVVYRPNEKLFF. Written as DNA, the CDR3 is TGTGCCAGCAGCAAAGGAACCAGGGTGGTTTACCGTCCTAATGAAAAACTGTTTTTT.